This T cell receptor (beta chain) was obtained from a study of cytomegalovirus exposure and HLA in healthy donors. Study observations and caveats: Later genetic work tied a missense DCLRE1C variant to beta-chain V and J trimming.

Primers: 60 Vbeta forward and 13 Jbeta reverse. Produced via immunoSEQ multiplex PCR; TCRdb's table is partial and in-frame only. The table includes 110,000 to 150,000 clones, around three quarters detected once. The V gene's germline CDR1 is SGHKS and CDR2 YYEKEE (reference sequence). This CDR3 comprises 13 residues. Trimming cost V 1 base and J 6 bases, with 11 bases left between them. A note on this clone: Its antigen remains unidentified.

Sequences were obtained from PBMCs. The chain combines TRBV5-5 with TRBJ2-7; D is possibly TRBD2 (7 bases). This sequence originates from a woman in her sixties or seventies in good health and CMV-seropositive. CDR3 loop: CASSLRGAREQYF. Written as DNA, the CDR3 is TGTGCCAGCAGCTTGCGGGGGGCGCGCGAGCAGTACTTC.